This T cell receptor (beta chain) was found in a study of shared T cell receptors in the human thymus (dated by TCRdb to 2020 to 2023). At the level of the whole study: The study investigated the way shared, self-reactive T-cell receptor alpha chains are produced in the human thymus.

Library preparation was by the immunoSEQ multiplex PCR assay. TCRdb re-hosts the immuneACCESS table, in-frame sequences only. Its copies lack some clones; in the studies checked, an unresolved V gene accounts for under half of them, and the cause for the rest is not known. The sample contains over 650,000 clones, around 87% of them found a single time. In total, the top ten clones hold over 0.008% of the sample. Details on this clone: Its antigen remains unidentified. No much larger clonotype is one base removed from it; base qualities were not supplied.

The CDR1 and CDR2 encoded by the germline V gene (reference sequence) are LNHNV and YYDKDF. The V end loses 6 bases and the J end loses 5 bases, and a stretch of 16 bases separates them. The CDR3 goes from the cysteine to the phenylalanine over 14 residues. The sequence is cut down to CDR3 DNA, 42 bases in frame from base 1. These data are also associated with another study on human thymus T cells. Per the second study: The donors were immunologically healthy infants in Finland who had open corrective cardiac surgery for congenital heart defects. Thymus tissue was obtained as surgical resects removed during corrective cardiac surgery. Both the thymic and the peripheral blood repertoires appeared to show biased V and J gene segment usage. The related research reported highly overlapping thymic TCR repertoires among unrelated individuals. TCR alpha and beta repertoires from about eight infant thymus samples and a few related peripheral blood samples were characterized in the study. The infant donors were roughly 6 to 244 days old, and the cohort included six males and a couple of females. Thymocytes were mechanically released from the tissue and were stored as pellets of 10-30 million cells at -70 degrees C. Genomic DNA was extracted from frozen cell pellets with a QIAsymphony instrument. TCRB and TCRAD loci were amplified from a standardized quantity of quality-controlled genomic DNA using the immunoSEQ multiplex PCR assay. The V(D)J region was spanned by amplicons of a length sufficient to cover the CDR3 and to identify V and J genes. Amplicon sequencing was performed on an Illumina platform through the commercial immunoSEQ service. Primer bias and sequencing errors were corrected as previously described, and TCRAD and TCRB were defined on the basis of the IMGT database. immunoSEQ Analyzer 3.0 and VDJTools were used for repertoire analysis, which covered basic statistics, V/J segment usage, diversity estimates, rarefaction and pairwise overlap. Chao1, ChaoE, Efron-Thisted, Shannon and inverse Simpson indices were used to estimate diversity, which was also estimated on datasets down-sampled to the smallest sample. Repertoire overlap used strict matching of CDR3 nucleotide sequence, V gene and J gene, with Jaccard-based multidimensional scaling clustering. Thymus samples yielded on average roughly 800,000 unique TCRB clonotypes, compared with 70,000 to 85,000 from blood samples.

The sequencing sample was made of thymocytes. This clonotype originated in a boy in the first two years of life with a congenital heart defect. Donor details come from another sample of the same person, matched by shared clones. The V gene is TRBV15 and the J gene is TRBJ2-5; the D gene is perhaps TRBD1, on 6 matching bases. CDR3 region: CATREGQPRETQYF. The nucleotides read TGTGCCACCAGGGAAGGACAGCCCCGGGAGACCCAGTACTTC.